This TCR beta chain derives from a study of cytomegalovirus exposure and HLA in healthy donors. Study-wide context: Around 81% of some 390 genotyped donors fell in the Caucasian-associated ancestry cluster. Study conclusions and caveats: Differences between HLA loci emerged in a later analysis of TCR association rates, with DRB1 most and HLA-C fewest. When analyzed later, a missense DCLRE1C variant was found to be linked to TCR beta V- and J-gene trimming.

A word on this clone: The antigen remains unidentified.

The CDR3 is made up of 15 amino acids. Germline loops: CDR1 SNHLY, CDR2 FYNNEI. Primers for the PCR totalled 60 Vbeta and 13 Jbeta. Method: immunoSEQ multiplex PCR; TCRdb's copy keeps in-frame clones and lacks some. The sample holds 100,000 or so clones, approximately 77% seen once. Sequenced material: PBMCs. This sequence joins TRBV2 and TRBJ2-5; 9 nucleotides align to TRBD1. The DNA end is more similar to TRBJ2-7, so the J call may be wrong. This TCR was sampled from a male donor in good health and CMV-seropositive. The CDR3: CASRTGTGSYHEQYF. The CDR3 nucleotides are TGTGCCAGCAGAACTGGGACAGGGTCCTACCACGAGCAGTACTTC.